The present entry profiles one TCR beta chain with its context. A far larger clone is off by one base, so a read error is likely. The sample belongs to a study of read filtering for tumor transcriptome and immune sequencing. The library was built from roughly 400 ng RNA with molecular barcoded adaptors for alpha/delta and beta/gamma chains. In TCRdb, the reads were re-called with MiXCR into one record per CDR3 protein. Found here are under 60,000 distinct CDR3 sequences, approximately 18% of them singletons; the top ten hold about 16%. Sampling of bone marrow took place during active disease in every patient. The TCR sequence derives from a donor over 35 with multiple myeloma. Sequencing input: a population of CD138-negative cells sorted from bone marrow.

The CDR3 coding sequence is TGTGCCAGCAGCTCCGCAGGTTTCACCGGGGGGCTGTTTTTT. Translating gives CASSSAGFTGGLFF. V and J are TRBV7-2 and TRBJ2-2, with D possibly TRBD2 on 6 matching bases. The CDR3 runs 14 residues. The germline gives CDR1 SGHTA, CDR2 FQGNSA. The variable domain in full, with the rest retrieved from reference TRBV7-2 and TRBJ2-2, is GAGVSQSPSNKVTEKGKDVELRCDPISGHTALYWYRQSLGQGLEFLIYFQGNSAPDKSGLPSDRFSAERTGGSVSTLTIQRTQQEDSAVYLCASSSAGFTGGLFFGEGSRLTVL.